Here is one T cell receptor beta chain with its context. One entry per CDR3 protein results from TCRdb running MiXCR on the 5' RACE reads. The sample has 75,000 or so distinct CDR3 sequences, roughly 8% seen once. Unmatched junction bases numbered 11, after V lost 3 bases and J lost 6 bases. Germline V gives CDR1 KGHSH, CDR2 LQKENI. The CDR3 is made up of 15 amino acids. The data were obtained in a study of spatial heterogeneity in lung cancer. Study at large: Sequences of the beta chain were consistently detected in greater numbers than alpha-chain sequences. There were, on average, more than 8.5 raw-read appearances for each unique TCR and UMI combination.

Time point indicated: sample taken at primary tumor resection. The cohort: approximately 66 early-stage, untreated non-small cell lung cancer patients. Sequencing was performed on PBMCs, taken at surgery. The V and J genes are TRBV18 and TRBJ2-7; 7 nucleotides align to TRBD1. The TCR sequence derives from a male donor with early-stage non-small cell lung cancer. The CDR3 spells CASSPLATGLSEQYF. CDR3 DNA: TGTGCCAGCTCACCTCTGGCGACAGGGCTAAGCGAGCAGTACTTC.